This passage covers 5 T cell receptor beta chains from one sample sequenced in a study of blood T cells in healthy people across ages. Through a sample-barcoded 5' primer and a J-beta primer mix, a second PCR was run for roughly 6 to 12 cycles. TCRdb redid the calling of the 5' RACE reads with MiXCR, one entry per CDR3 protein. This repertoire shows approximately 790,000 distinct CDR3 sequences, around 68% found once; its top ten account for roughly a quarter. Sequences were obtained from blood. Every receptor here comes from a man aged 25 to 40 in good health.

This rearrangement joins TRBV6-6 to TRBJ2-3; D is unclear. Germline V gives CDR1 MNHNY, CDR2 SVGAGI (reference sequence). Trimming pared 5 bases from V and 5 bases from J, leaving 17 bases between. There are 15 residues in the CDR3. The CDR3: CASSLPTGLGDTQYF. The CDR3 DNA is TGTGCCAGCAGTCTCCCAACCGGCCTGGGAGATACGCAGTATTTT.

The chain joins TRBV12-3 or TRBV12-4 to TRBJ1-4; D not resolved. The length of the CDR3 is 13 residues. V was clipped by 3 bases and J by 7 bases, with 9 bases between them. CDR3 DNA sequence: TGTGCCAGCAGTTTTGTGGTATTTGAAAAACTGTTTTTT. This sequence encodes CASSFVVFEKLFF.

This chain uses TRBV28 with TRBJ2-1, with D uncertain. This CDR3 contains 10 residues. Trimming removed 3 bases at V and 10 bases at J, with 4 bases between. Germline V gene sequence: CDR1 MDHEN, CDR2 SYDVKM. The CDR3 nucleotides read TGTGCCAGCAGTTTGCGGGAGCAGTTCTTC. Translation: CASSLREQFF. The variable domain in full, completed from reference TRBV28 and TRBJ2-1, reads DVKVTQSSRYLVKRTGEKVFLECVQDMDHENMFWYRQDPGLGLRLIYFSYDVKMKEKGDIPEGYSVSREKKERFSLILESASTNQTSMYLCASSLREQFFGPGTRLTVL.

This clonotype was seen many times. The chain is built from TRBV3-1 and TRBJ2-7, with D possibly matching TRBD1 (5 bases). Germline V CDR1 and CDR2: LGHDT, YNNKEL (reference sequence). The CDR3 sequence is 14 residues long. V lost 1 base to trimming and J lost 1 base, with 8 bases between them. The CDR3 region is CASSQAQVSYEQYF. DNA of the CDR3: TGTGCCAGCAGCCAAGCACAGGTGTCCTACGAGCAGTACTTC.

The V call is TRBV4-2, the J call TRBJ2-3; possible D gene TRBD2, 5 bases. The CDR3 loop spans 15 amino acids. Germline V gives CDR1 LGHNA, CDR2 YNFKEQ. V gave up 4 bases and J gave up 4 bases, with 15 bases separating them. The CDR3 loop is CASSLKLVGADTQYF. The CDR3 coding sequence is TGTGCCAGCAGCCTGAAACTAGTCGGTGCAGATACGCAGTATTTT.